This T cell receptor beta chain was sequenced during a study of cytotoxic CD8 clonotypes in ibrutinib-treated CLL. Sequencing used immunoSEQ multiplex PCR; TCRdb keeps in-frame clones, though not all of them. The table includes over 200,000 clones, over 65% detected once. Per germline, CDR1 GTSNPN and CDR2 SVGIG (reference sequence). The CDR3 extends over 14 amino acids. The V and J ends lost 1 base and 6 bases, in that order; junction bases with no gene match: 9. Sequenced here: PBMCs, sampled after 12 months of ibrutinib treatment. The V gene is TRBV30, the J gene TRBJ2-7; 7 bases are a match to TRBD1. The source of this sequence is a human donor with chronic lymphocytic leukemia. The CDR3 reads CAWSGQGRTPEQYF. The DNA of the CDR3 is TGTGCCTGGAGTGGACAGGGAAGAACCCCCGAGCAGTACTTC.